This is a list of T cell receptor beta chains from one sample in a study of blood T cell repertoires in COVID-19. Some clones are missing from TCRdb's copy, which holds only in-frame ones; the method was immunoSEQ multiplex PCR. Altogether about 180,000 clones are present, 70% to 90% being singletons, with the ten largest covering about 2.7%. The specimen was peripheral blood. These receptors came from a man between 40 and 49 years old with active or convalescent COVID-19. Both conserved end residues are part of each CDR3. The D gene is left open where the match is weak. The size field is filled for only some rows; it gives once, few, many or a size class.

TRBV5-5	TRBJ2-5	-	once	TGTGCCAGCAGCAACCCAGGAAGCCACCAAGAGACCCAGTACTTC	CASSNPGSHQETQYF
TRBV9	TRBJ1-2	TRBD1	-	TGTGCCAGCAGCGTAGGTCACAGGGGGCCATATGGCTACACCTTC	CASSVGHRGPYGYTF
TRBV4-1	TRBJ2-5	-	-	TGCGCCAGCAGCCAAGGGTACAGGGAGACCCAGTACTTC	CASSQGYRETQYF
TRBV30	TRBJ2-1	TRBD2	-	TGTGCCTGGAGTCCTCCGGTTAGCGGGGTGTGGTACAATGAGCAGTTCTTC	CAWSPPVSGVWYNEQFF
TRBV4-3	TRBJ1-1	-	-	TGCGCCAGCAGCCCAAACAGGGTTTCTGAAGCTTTCTTT	CASSPNRVSEAFF
TRBV7-9	TRBJ1-2	-	-	TGTGCCAGCAGCTTTCTAACCGGGGGCTACACCTTC	CASSFLTGGYTF
TRBV9	TRBJ1-1	-	-	TGTGCCAGCAGCGTAGGAGGGCGAAACACTGAAGCTTTCTTT	CASSVGGRNTEAFF
TRBV29-1	TRBJ1-1	-	once	TGCAGCGTTCTCGGGGGTTTGGGGGTGAACACTGAAGCTTTCTTT	CSVLGGLGVNTEAFF
TRBV6-5	TRBJ1-3	-	-	TGTGCCAGCAGTTATGGTTCTAACTCTGGAAACACCATATATTTT	CASSYGSNSGNTIYF
TRBV5-1	TRBJ2-3	TRBD2	-	TGCGCCAGCAGCTTGACTAGCGGGGGGGCAGATACGCAGTATTTT	CASSLTSGGADTQYF
TRBV9	TRBJ1-1	TRBD1	-	TGTGCCAGCAGCGCCACCTTTGGGACAGGAGAAGCTTTCTTT	CASSATFGTGEAFF
TRBV10-3	TRBJ1-2	-	few	TGTGCCATCAGTGATAGGGGAGGGAAGAAAGAAGGCTACACCTTC	CAISDRGGKKEGYTF
TRBV15	TRBJ2-7	-	-	TGTGCCACCAGCAGAGAACAGCAGCCTACCTACGAGCAGTACTTC	CATSREQQPTYEQYF
TRBV7-9	TRBJ2-1	-	-	TGTGCCAGCAGCTACGTCCCCCTAGATGAGCAGTTCTTC	CASSYVPLDEQFF
TRBV27	TRBJ1-6	-	-	TGTGCCAGCAGTTTTAAGGGACACGGAGGTTCACCCCTCCACTTT	CASSFKGHGGSPLHF
TRBV6-2/TRBV6-3	TRBJ2-2	TRBD2	-	TGTGCCAGCAGTTACCCCCTAGCGGGGGTAAACACCGGGGAGCTGTTTTTT	CASSYPLAGVNTGELFF
TRBV27	TRBJ1-2	-	-	TGTGCCAGCGCCCGCACAGGGAAGCCCTATGGCTACACCTTC	CASARTGKPYGYTF
TRBV3-1/TRBV3-2	TRBJ1-5	-	-	TGTGCCAGCAGCCAAGGGCGCCCCTCCAGGCAGCCCCAGCATTTT	CASSQGRPSRQPQHF
TRBV28	TRBJ2-1	TRBD1	-	TGTGCCAGCAGTTCCCGTCGGACAGGGTGGTCCTACAATGAGCAGTTCTTC	CASSSRRTGWSYNEQFF
TRBV6-2/TRBV6-3	TRBJ2-1	TRBD2	-	TGTGCCAGCAGTTCCGCGGGGGTCTCCTACAATGAGCAGTTCTTC	CASSSAGVSYNEQFF
TRBV4-1	TRBJ2-7	-	few	TGCGCCAGCAGCCAGGAGACTAGTCTATCCTACGAGCAGTACTTC	CASSQETSLSYEQYF
TRBV15	TRBJ1-2	-	-	TGTGCCACCAGCAGAGATCAGAAGGGACACCTCTTC	CATSRDQKGHLF
TRBV24-1	TRBJ2-2	-	-	TGTGCCACCAGTAGTGGGCCCGGGGAGCTGTTTTTT	CATSSGPGELFF
TRBV2	TRBJ1-5	TRBD1	-	TGTGCCAGCAGTGTTGGACAGGGGAAGCAGCCCCAGCATTTT	CASSVGQGKQPQHF